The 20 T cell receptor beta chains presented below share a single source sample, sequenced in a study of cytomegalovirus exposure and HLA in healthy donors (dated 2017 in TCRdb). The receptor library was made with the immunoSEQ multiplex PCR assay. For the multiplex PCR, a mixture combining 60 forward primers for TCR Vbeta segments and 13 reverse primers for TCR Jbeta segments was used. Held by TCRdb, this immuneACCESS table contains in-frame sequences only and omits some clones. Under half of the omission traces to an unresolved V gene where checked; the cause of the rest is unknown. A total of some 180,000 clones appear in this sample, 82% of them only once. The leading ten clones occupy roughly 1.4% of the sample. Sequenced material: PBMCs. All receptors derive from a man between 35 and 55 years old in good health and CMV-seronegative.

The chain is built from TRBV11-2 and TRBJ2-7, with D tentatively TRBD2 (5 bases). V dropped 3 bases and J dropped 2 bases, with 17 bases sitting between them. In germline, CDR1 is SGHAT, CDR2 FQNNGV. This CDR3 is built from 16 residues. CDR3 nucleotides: TGTGCCAGCAGCTTCAGAGGGCAGTTTATGACCTACGAGCAGTACTTC. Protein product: CASSFRGQFMTYEQYF.

CDR3 sequence: CASSILSYEQYF. Here the CDR3 DNA reads TGTGCCAGCAGTATCTTATCCTACGAGCAGTACTTC. The chain combines TRBV28 with TRBJ2-7, with D unclear. V was cut by 5 bases and J by 1 base, with 6 bases left in between. This CDR3 spans 12 amino acids. Germline V lookup: CDR1 MDHEN, CDR2 SYDVKM.

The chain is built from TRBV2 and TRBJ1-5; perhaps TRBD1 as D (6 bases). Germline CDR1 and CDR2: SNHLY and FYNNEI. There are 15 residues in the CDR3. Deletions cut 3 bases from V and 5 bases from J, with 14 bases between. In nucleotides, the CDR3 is TGTGCCAGCAGTGATCTTGTGGCAGGGGATCAGCCCCAGCATTTT. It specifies CASSDLVAGDQPQHF.

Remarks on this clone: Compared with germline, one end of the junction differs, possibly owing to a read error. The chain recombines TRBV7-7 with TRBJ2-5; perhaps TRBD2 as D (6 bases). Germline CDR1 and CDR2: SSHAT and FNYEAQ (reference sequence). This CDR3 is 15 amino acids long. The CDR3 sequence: CASSFGGDLQETQYF. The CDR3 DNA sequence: TGTGCTAGCAGCTTCGGCGGGGACCTACAAGAGACCCAGTACTTC.

Here the CDR3 reads CASSSGTGAETQYF. CDR3 DNA: TGCGCCAGCAGCTCCGGGACAGGTGCCGAGACCCAGTACTTC. J is TRBJ2-5 and V is TRBV5-1, with 8 nucleotides matching TRBD1. The germline V gene has CDR1 SGHRS and CDR2 YFSETQ. V lost 3 bases, J lost 5 bases, and 6 bases stayed unmatched. The CDR3 is made up of 14 amino acids.

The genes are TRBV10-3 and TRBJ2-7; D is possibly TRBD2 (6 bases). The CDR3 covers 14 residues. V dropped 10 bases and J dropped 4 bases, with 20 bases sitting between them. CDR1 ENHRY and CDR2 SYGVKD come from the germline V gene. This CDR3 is CARTRGTPEYEQYF. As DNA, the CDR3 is TGTGCCAGGACCCGGGGGACGCCAGAGTACGAGCAGTACTTC.

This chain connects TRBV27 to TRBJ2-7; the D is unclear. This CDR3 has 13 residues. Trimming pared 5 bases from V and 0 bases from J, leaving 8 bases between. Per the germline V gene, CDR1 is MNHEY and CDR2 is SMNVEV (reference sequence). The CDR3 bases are TGTGCCAGCAGTCCCCTGGCCTCCTACGAGCAGTACTTC. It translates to CASSPLASYEQYF.

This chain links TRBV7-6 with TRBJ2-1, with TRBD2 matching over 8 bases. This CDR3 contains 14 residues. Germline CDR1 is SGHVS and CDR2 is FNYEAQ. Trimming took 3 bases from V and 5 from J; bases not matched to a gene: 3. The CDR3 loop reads CASSLERGNNEQFF. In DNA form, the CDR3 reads TGTGCCAGCAGCTTGGAGCGGGGGAACAATGAGCAGTTCTTC. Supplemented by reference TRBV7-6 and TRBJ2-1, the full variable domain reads GAGVSQSPRYKVTKRGQDVALRCDPISGHVSLYWYRQALGQGPEFLTYFNYEAQQDKSGLPNDRFSAERPEGSISTLTIQRTEQRDSAMYRCASSLERGNNEQFFGPGTRLTVL.

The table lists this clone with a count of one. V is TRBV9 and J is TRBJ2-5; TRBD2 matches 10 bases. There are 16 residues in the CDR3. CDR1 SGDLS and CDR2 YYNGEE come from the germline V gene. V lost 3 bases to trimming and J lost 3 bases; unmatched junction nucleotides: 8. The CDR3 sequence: CASSAASLAGEETQYF. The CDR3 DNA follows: TGTGCCAGCAGCGCAGCATCCCTAGCGGGGGAAGAGACCCAGTACTTC. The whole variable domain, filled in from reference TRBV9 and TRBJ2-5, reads DSGVTQTPKHLITATGQRVTLRCSPRSGDLSVYWYQQSLDQGLQFLIQYYNGEERAKGNILERFSAQQFPDLHSELNLSSLELGDSALYFCASSAASLAGEETQYFGPGTRLLVL.

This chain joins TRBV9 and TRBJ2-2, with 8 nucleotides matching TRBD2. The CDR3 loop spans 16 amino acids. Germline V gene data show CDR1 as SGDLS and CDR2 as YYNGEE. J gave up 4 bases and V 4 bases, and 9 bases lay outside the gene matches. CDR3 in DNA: TGTGCCAGCAGCACCTGGGGACTAGGGAGCACCGGGGAGCTGTTTTTT. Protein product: CASSTWGLGSTGELFF.

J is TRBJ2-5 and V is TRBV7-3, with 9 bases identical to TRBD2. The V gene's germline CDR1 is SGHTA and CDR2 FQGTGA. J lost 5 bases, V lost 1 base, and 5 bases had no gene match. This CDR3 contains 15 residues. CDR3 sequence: CASSLNIAGVETQYF. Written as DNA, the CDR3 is TGTGCCAGCAGCTTAAATATAGCGGGAGTGGAGACCCAGTACTTC.

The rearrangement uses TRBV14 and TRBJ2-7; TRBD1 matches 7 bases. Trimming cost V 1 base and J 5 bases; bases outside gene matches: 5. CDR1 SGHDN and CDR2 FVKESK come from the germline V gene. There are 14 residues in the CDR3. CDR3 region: CASSQVQGENEQYF. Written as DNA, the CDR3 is TGTGCCAGCAGCCAAGTCCAGGGGGAGAACGAGCAGTACTTC.

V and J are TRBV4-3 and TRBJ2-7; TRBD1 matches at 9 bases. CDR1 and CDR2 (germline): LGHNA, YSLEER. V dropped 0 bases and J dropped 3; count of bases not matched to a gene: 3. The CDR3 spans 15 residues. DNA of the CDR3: TGCGCCAGCAGCCAAGAAGTGACAGGGGGCTACGAGCAGTACTTC. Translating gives CASSQEVTGGYEQYF.

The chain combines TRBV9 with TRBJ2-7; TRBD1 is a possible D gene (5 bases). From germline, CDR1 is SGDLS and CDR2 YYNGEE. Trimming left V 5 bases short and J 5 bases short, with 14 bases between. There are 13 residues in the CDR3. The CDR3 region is CASRSQGRDEQYF. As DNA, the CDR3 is TGTGCCAGCAGGTCGCAGGGTCGGGACGAGCAGTACTTC.

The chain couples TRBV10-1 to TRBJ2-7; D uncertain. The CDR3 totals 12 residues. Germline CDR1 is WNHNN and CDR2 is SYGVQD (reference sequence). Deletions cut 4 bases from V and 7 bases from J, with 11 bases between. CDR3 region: CASSGALLEQYF. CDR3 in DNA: TGCGCCAGCAGTGGGGCCCTTCTGGAGCAGTACTTC.

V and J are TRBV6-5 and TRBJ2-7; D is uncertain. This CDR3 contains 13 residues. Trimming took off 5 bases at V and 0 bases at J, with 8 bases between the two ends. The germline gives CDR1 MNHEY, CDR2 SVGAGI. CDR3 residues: CASSGQYSYEQYF. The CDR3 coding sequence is TGTGCCAGCAGTGGCCAGTACTCCTACGAGCAGTACTTC.

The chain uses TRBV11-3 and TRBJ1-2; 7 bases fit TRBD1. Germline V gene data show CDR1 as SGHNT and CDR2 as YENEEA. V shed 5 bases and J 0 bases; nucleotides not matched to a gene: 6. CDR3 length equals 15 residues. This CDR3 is CASSPRDSTNYGYTF. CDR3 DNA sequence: TGTGCCAGCAGCCCGCGGGACAGTACTAACTATGGCTACACCTTC.

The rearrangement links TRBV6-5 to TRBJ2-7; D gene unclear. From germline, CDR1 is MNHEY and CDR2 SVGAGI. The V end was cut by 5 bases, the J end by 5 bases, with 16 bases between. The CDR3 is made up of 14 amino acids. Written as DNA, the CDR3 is TGTGCCAGCAGTCGGCGACCACCTCAGGACGAGCAGTACTTC. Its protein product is CASSRRPPQDEQYF.

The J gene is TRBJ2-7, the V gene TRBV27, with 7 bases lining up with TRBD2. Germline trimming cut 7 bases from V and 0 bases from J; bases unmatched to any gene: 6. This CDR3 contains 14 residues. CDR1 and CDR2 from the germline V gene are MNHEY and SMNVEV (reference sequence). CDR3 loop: CASTRTGGSYEQYF. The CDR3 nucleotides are TGTGCCAGCACCAGGACGGGGGGCTCCTACGAGCAGTACTTC.

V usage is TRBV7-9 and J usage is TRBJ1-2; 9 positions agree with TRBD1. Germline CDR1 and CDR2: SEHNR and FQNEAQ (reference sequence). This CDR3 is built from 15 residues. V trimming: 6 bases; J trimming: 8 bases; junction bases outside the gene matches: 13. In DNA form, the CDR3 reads TGTGCCAGCAGTTCACTAATACAGGGGGCGCGGGGCTACACCTTC. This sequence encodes CASSSLIQGARGYTF. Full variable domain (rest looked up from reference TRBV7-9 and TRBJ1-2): DTGVSQNPRHKITKRGQNVTFRCDPISEHNRLYWYRQTLGQGPEFLTYFQNEAQLEKSRLLSDRFSAERPKGSFSTLEIQRTEQGDSAMYLCASSSLIQGARGYTFGSGTRLTVV.